This is a list of T cell receptor beta chains from one sample in a study of Graves' ophthalmopathy and Graves' hyperthyroidism. MiXCR, applied by TCRdb to the multiplex PCR reads, yields one record per CDR3 protein. Among roughly 1.1 million distinct CDR3 sequences listed, roughly two fifths were seen once. What was sequenced was peripheral blood or thyroid tissue (not recorded which). The receptors were gathered from an adult man with Graves' hyperthyroidism. Both conserved end residues are part of each CDR3. The order of the fields is clone size, D gene, J gene, V gene, CDR3 protein, CDR3 DNA. D genes are given only for firm matches. Clone size appears in some rows only: once, few, many, or a class for an expanded clone.

>NA|NA|TRBJ2-7|TRBV2
CASSSASLLASEQYF
TGTGCCAGCAGCAGTGCTAGTCTTCTAGCTTCCGAGCAGTACTTC
>many|NA|TRBJ1-5|TRBV9
CASSPDGGENQPQHF
TGTGCCAGCAGCCCCGACGGGGGGGAGAATCAGCCCCAGCATTTT
>NA|NA|TRBJ1-5|TRBV18
CASSPPGPGGRPQHF
TGTGCCAGCTCACCACCGGGACCGGGTGGGCGGCCCCAGCATTTT
>many|NA|TRBJ1-6|TRBV20-1
CSARDLGGPNSPLHF
TGCAGTGCTAGAGATCTTGGCGGACCAAATTCACCCCTCCACTTT
>NA|NA|TRBJ1-6|TRBV11-2
CASSDGPRDSPLHF
TGTGCCAGCAGCGACGGGCCAAGAGATTCACCCCTCCACTTT
>few|NA|TRBJ2-7|TRBV7-9
CASSRRDKPYYEQYF
TGTGCCAGCAGCCGCCGGGACAAGCCTTACTACGAGCAGTACTTC
>NA|TRBD1|TRBJ2-3|TRBV10-3
CAITRDSTDTQYF
TGTGCCATCACCCGGGACAGTACAGATACGCAGTATTTT
>NA|NA|TRBJ2-5|TRBV9
CASSPLTETQYF
TGTGCCAGCAGCCCCCTAACGGAGACCCAGTACTTC
>NA|NA|TRBJ1-1|TRBV7-2
CASSQRYGNTEALF
TGTGCCAGCAGCCAAAGGTACGGGAACACTGAAGCTCTCTTT
>NA|NA|TRBJ1-1|TRBV18
CASSPRQVVTEAFF
TGTGCCAGCTCACCACGGCAGGTCGTCACTGAAGCTTTCTTT
>NA|NA|TRBJ1-6|TRBV10-3
CAIRLSPLHF
TGTGCCATCAGGCTTTCACCCCTCCACTTT
>many|NA|TRBJ2-2|TRBV7-2
CASHGGELFF
TGTGCCAGTCATGGGGGGGAGCTGTTTTTT
>NA|TRBD2|TRBJ2-2|TRBV14
CASSQAVAGGHTGELFF
TGTGCCAGCAGCCAAGCGGTTGCGGGAGGCCACACCGGGGAGCTGTTTTTT
>many|NA|TRBJ1-6|TRBV12-3/TRBV12-4
CASSLADSENSPLHF
TGTGCCAGCAGTTTAGCGGACAGCGAGAATTCACCCCTCCACTTT
>few|TRBD1|TRBJ1-5|TRBV12-3/TRBV12-4
CASRLGQASQPQHF
TGTGCCAGCAGACTCGGACAGGCCAGCCAGCCCCAGCATTTT
>NA|NA|TRBJ2-5|TRBV20-1
CSANGVDRRSGETQYF
TGCAGTGCTAACGGGGTTGACAGGAGGTCAGGCGAGACCCAGTACTTC
>NA|TRBD2|TRBJ2-5|TRBV7-2
CASSSQPTSGGGGDQYF
TGTGCCAGCAGCTCCCAGCCGACTAGCGGGGGAGGAGGTGACCAGTACTTC
>many|NA|TRBJ1-2|TRBV6-6
CASSQQVGYTF
TGTGCCAGCAGTCAACAGGTTGGCTACACCTTC
>NA|NA|TRBJ2-1|TRBV7-9
CASRRRQGGNEQFF
TGTGCCAGCAGACGCCGACAGGGAGGGAATGAGCAGTTCTTC
>many|NA|TRBJ1-5|TRBV20-1
CSASLDSVGNQPQHF
TGCAGTGCTAGCCTAGACAGTGTCGGCAATCAGCCCCAGCATTTT
>many|TRBD2|TRBJ2-7|TRBV4-2
CASSRGTSDDEQYF
TGTGCCAGCAGCCGTGGGACTAGCGATGACGAGCAGTACTTC
>many|NA|TRBJ1-1|TRBV7-2
CASSLVVGEAFF
TGTGCCAGCAGCTTAGTCGTGGGTGAAGCTTTCTTT
>NA|NA|TRBJ2-5|TRBV7-9
CASSKRETQYF
TGTGCCAGCAGTAAAAGGGAGACCCAGTACTTC
>few|TRBD1|TRBJ1-5|TRBV27
CASSSQGAAQPQHF
TGTGCCAGCAGTTCACAGGGGGCAGCTCAGCCCCAGCATTTT
>NA|TRBD1|TRBJ1-6|TRBV25-1
CASSVKTGDYNSPLHF
TGTGCCAGCAGCGTCAAGACAGGGGATTATAATTCACCCCTCCACTTT
>many|NA|TRBJ1-5|TRBV19
CASSRAAQPQHF
TGTGCCAGTAGTAGGGCGGCTCAGCCCCAGCATTTT
>NA|TRBD1|TRBJ2-5|TRBV5-1
CASKATGGEETQYF
TGCGCCAGTAAAGCGACAGGGGGCGAAGAGACCCAGTACTTC
>many|NA|TRBJ2-7|TRBV7-2
CASSLEAFSTHEQYF
TGTGCCAGCAGCTTAGAGGCGTTTTCCACCCACGAGCAGTACTTC
>NA|NA|TRBJ2-2|TRBV7-3
CASITPEVPGELFF
TGTGCCAGCATTACCCCCGAGGTCCCCGGGGAGCTGTTTTTT
>NA|NA|TRBJ2-2|TRBV19
CASSIADGLNTGELFF
TGTGCCAGTAGTATAGCGGACGGCTTGAACACCGGGGAGCTGTTTTTT
>once|NA|TRBJ2-2|TRBV20-1
CSARDGGTGELFF
TGCAGTGCTAGAGATGGGGGGACAGGGGAGCTGTTTTTT
>NA|NA|TRBJ2-7|TRBV28
CASRLQGSYEQYF
TGTGCCAGCAGGCTACAGGGTTCCTACGAGCAGTACTTC
>few|TRBD1|TRBJ2-7|TRBV9
CASNRQGDYEQYF
TGTGCCAGCAATCGACAGGGGGACTACGAGCAGTACTTC
>NA|TRBD1|TRBJ1-4|TRBV5-1
CASSLPTGPDPTNEKLFF
TGCGCCAGCAGCTTGCCGACAGGGCCCGATCCAACTAATGAAAAACTGTTTTTT
>NA|TRBD1|TRBJ2-7|TRBV7-9
CASSLVSGGYRGRHEQYF
TGTGCCAGCAGCTTAGTTAGTGGGGGCTACAGGGGTAGGCACGAGCAGTACTTC
>NA|TRBD1|TRBJ1-2|TRBV20-1
CSADSGTDYGYTF
TGCAGTGCCGACTCCGGGACAGACTATGGCTACACCTTC
>NA|NA|TRBJ1-1|TRBV11-2
CASSLFPGAEGTEAFF
TGTGCCAGCAGCTTATTCCCCGGGGCCGAGGGCACCGAAGCTTTCTTT
>many|TRBD1|TRBJ2-7|TRBV7-8
CASSLGGQGIYEQYF
TGTGCCAGCAGCTTAGGTGGACAGGGGATCTACGAGCAGTACTTC
>NA|NA|TRBJ2-1|TRBV7-3
CASSPEPAGMGQFF
TGTGCCAGCAGCCCAGAACCGGCCGGGATGGGGCAGTTCTTC
>NA|NA|TRBJ1-6|TRBV20-1
CSARGDSPLHF
TGCAGTGCTAGGGGCGATTCACCCCTCCACTTT
>many|TRBD1|TRBJ2-7|TRBV5-1
CASSLMGQGIYEQYF
TGCGCCAGCAGCTTGATGGGACAGGGGATCTACGAGCAGTACTTC
>few|NA|TRBJ1-6|TRBV7-6
CASSQLAGDSPLHF
TGTGCCAGCAGCCAATTAGCGGGGGATTCACCCCTCCACTTT
>NA|TRBD1|TRBJ2-7|TRBV7-2
CASSGGTGGRGAQYF
TGTGCCAGCAGCGGGGGGACAGGGGGCCGCGGTGCGCAGTACTTC
>many|NA|TRBJ1-1|TRBV9
CASSAQEATEAFF
TGTGCCAGCAGCGCCCAGGAGGCCACTGAAGCTTTCTTT
>NA|NA|TRBJ1-1|TRBV12-3/TRBV12-4
CASSLAAPRDTEAFF
TGTGCCAGCAGTTTAGCGGCCCCCCGCGACACTGAAGCTTTCTTT
>NA|NA|TRBJ2-5|TRBV11-2
CASSSRDMLETQYF
TGTGCCAGCAGCTCCCGGGACATGCTAGAGACCCAGTACTTC
>NA|NA|TRBJ2-7|TRBV5-4
CASSLVVSAYEQYF
TGTGCCAGCAGCTTGGTGGTGAGCGCCTACGAGCAGTACTTC
>many|NA|TRBJ1-4|TRBV7-8
CASSPGLGTNEKLFF
TGTGCCAGCAGCCCCGGACTTGGGACTAATGAAAAACTGTTTTTT